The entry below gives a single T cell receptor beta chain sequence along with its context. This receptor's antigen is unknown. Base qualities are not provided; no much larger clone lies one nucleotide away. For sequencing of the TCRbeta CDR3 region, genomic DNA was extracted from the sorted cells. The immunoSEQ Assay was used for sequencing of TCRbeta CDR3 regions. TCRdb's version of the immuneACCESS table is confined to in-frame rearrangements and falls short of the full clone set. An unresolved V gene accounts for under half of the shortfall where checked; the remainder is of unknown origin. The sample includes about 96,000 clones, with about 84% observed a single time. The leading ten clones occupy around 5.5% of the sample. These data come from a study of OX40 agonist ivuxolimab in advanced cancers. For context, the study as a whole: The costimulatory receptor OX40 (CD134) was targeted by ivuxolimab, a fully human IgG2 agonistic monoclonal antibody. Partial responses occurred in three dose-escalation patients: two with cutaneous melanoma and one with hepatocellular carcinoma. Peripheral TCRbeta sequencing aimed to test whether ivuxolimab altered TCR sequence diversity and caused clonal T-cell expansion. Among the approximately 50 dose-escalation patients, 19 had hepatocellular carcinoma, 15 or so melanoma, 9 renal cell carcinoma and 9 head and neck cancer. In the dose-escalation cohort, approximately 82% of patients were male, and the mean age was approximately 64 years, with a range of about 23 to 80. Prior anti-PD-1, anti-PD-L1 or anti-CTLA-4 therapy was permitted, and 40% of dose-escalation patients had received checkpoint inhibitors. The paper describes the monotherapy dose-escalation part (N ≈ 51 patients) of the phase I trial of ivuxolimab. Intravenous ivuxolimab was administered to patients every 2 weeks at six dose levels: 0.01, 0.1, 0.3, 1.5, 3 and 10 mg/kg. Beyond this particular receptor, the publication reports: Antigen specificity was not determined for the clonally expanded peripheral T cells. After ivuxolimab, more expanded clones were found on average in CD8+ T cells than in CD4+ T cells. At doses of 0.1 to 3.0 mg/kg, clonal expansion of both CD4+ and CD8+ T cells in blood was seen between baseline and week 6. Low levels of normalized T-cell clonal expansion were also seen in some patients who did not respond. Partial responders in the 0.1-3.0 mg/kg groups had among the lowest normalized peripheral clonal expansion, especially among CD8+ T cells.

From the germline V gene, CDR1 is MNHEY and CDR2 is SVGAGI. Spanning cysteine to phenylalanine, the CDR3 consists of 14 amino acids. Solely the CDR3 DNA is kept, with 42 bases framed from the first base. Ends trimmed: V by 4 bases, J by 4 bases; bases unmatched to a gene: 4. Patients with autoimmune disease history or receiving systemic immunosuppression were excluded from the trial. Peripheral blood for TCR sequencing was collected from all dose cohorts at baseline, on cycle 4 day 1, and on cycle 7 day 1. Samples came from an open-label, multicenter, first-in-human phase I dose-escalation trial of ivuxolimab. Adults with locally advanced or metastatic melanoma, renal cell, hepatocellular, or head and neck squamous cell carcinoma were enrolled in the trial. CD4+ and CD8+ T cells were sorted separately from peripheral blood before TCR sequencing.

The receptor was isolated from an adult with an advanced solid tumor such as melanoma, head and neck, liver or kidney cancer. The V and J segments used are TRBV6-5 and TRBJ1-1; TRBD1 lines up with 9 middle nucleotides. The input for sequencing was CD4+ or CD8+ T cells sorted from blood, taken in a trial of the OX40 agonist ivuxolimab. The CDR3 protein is CASSSPGQGTEAFF. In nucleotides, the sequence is TGTGCCAGCAGTTCCCCGGGACAGGGCACTGAAGCTTTCTTT.